This T cell receptor (beta chain) emerged from a study of early T cells in non-severe SARS-CoV-2 infection. This clonotype was seen at least ten times. From the 5' RACE reads, TCRdb called clonotypes with MiXCR, one entry per CDR3 protein. The data contain 80,000 to 95,000 distinct CDR3 sequences, 12% to 15% of them singletons. There are 16 residues in the CDR3. Germline CDR1 LGHNA, CDR2 YNFKEQ. V shed 3 bases and J shed 7 bases, with 18 bases lying between them. The sequenced sample consisted of whole blood. The rearrangement links TRBV4-2 to TRBJ1-4; D call uncertain. The clonotype was recovered from an adult who was a healthcare worker with PCR-confirmed SARS-CoV-2 infection or an uninfected control (not recorded which). Written as DNA, the CDR3 is TGTGCCAGCAGCCAGGAGATCCGTCCACCGGGTGAAAAACTGTTTTTT. It encodes CASSQEIRPPGEKLFF.